This T cell receptor beta chain was recorded in a study of CD8 T cells in ankylosing spondylitis. Trimming pared 2 bases from V and 8 bases from J, leaving 16 bases between. The length of the CDR3 is 14 residues. Per germline, CDR1 SGDLS and CDR2 YYNGEE. Generation of TCR beta libraries employed quantitative 5'-RACE incorporating molecular barcodes. A single record per CDR3 protein comes from TCRdb applying MiXCR to the 5' RACE reads. The sample lists under 300,000 distinct CDR3 sequences; about 9.1% were seen once. In this sample, this clonotype turned up many times. The chain uses TRBV9 and TRBJ1-2; no firm D call. The material sequenced was blood, either unsorted or a sorted T cell fraction (not recorded which). This TCR was recovered from a male donor with ankylosing spondylitis or in good health (not recorded which). The CDR3 protein is CASSVGGTVGGYTF. In DNA form, the CDR3 reads TGTGCCAGCAGCGTGGGCGGTACCGTAGGAGGCTACACCTTC.